One TCR beta chain is described in this entry. The data stem from a study of cytomegalovirus exposure and HLA in healthy donors. The PCR employed 60 Vbeta primers together with 13 Jbeta primers. Assay: immunoSEQ multiplex PCR; the TCRdb copy retains only in-frame clones and omits some. The repertoire includes 90,000 to 150,000 clones, roughly 69% of them detected once, and approximately 8.2% sits in the top ten. V lost 3 bases and J lost 4, with 13 bases in between. CDR3 length: 15 residues. Germline CDR1 and CDR2: ENHRY and SYGVKD. The receptor's source is a woman aged 40 to 50 in good health and CMV-seropositive. Source material: PBMCs. The chain is built from TRBV10-3 and TRBJ1-3, with D possibly being TRBD1 (6 bases). The CDR3 DNA reads as TGTGCCATCAGTGACACCAACAGGGTCGGAAACACCATATATTTT. It is translated as CAISDTNRVGNTIYF.